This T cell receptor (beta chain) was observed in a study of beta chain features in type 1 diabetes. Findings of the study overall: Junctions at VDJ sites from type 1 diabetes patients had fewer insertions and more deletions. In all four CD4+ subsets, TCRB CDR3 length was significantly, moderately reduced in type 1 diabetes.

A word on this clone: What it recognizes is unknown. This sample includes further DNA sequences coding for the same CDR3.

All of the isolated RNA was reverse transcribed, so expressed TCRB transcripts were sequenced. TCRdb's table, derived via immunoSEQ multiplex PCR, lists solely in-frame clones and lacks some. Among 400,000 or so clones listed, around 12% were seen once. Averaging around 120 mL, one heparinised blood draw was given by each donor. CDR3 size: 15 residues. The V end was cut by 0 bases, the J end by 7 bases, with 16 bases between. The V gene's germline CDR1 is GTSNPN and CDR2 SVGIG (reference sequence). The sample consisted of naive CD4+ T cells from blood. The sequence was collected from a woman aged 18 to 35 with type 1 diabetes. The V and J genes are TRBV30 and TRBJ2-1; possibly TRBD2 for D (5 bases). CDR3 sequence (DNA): TGTGCCTGGAGTGTGGATCTAGCCAACACAAATGAGCAGTTCTTC. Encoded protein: CAWSVDLANTNEQFF.